Listed here are 21 T cell receptor beta chains from one sample, sequenced in a study of post-analysis software for immune sequencing data. Broader study findings: Patients had higher frequencies than controls of roughly five TRBV segments, including TRBV5-6, TRBV5-1 and TRBV20-1.

Their target antigens are unknown. Unique molecular identifiers were built into the TCR beta cDNA libraries. TCRdb reanalysed the PCR reads using MiXCR and keeps one entry per CDR3 protein. This repertoire shows around 770,000 distinct CDR3 sequences, more than 45% found once; its top ten account for 4.9%. The source material was blood. The source of these receptors is a girl between 10 and 17 years old with multiple sclerosis.

The chain links TRBV29-1 to TRBJ1-1; D possibly corresponds to TRBD1 (6 bases). The CDR3 is made up of 14 amino acids. Germline loops: CDR1 SQVTM, CDR2 ANQGSEA. Trimming shortened V by 0 bases and J by 6 bases, and 14 bases separated the two germline ends. CDR3 sequence: CSVEEGRGGPEAFF. In nucleotides, the CDR3 is TGCAGCGTTGAAGAGGGCAGGGGTGGGCCTGAAGCTTTCTTT.

The CDR3 loop reads CASSHTGYEQYF. For the CDR3, the DNA is TGTGCCAGCAGCCACACAGGGTACGAGCAGTACTTC. The J gene is TRBJ2-7, the V gene TRBV14; D perhaps matches TRBD1 (6 bases). Germline V lookup: CDR1 SGHDN, CDR2 FVKESK. CDR3 length: 12 residues. Trimming took off 3 bases at V and 4 bases at J, with 7 bases between the two ends.

This clonotype appeared a few times. The chain employs TRBV7-8 and TRBJ2-7; 7 bases are shared with TRBD2. Losses at the gene ends were 5 bases for V and 4 bases for J; bases not matched to a gene: 14. Germline V lookup: CDR1 SGHVS, CDR2 FQNEAQ. This CDR3 is 16 amino acids long. Written as DNA, the CDR3 is TGTGCCAGCAGCGGCTCTAGGGCTAGCGGCCTATACGAGCAGTACTTC. Protein sequence: CASSGSRASGLYEQYF.

CDR3: CASSQGVGRGDQPQHF. CDR3 nucleotide sequence: TGCGCCAGCAGCCAAGGGGTGGGCAGGGGGGATCAGCCCCAGCATTTT. The chain couples TRBV4-3 to TRBJ1-5, with 7 nucleotides matching TRBD1. The J segment lost 5 bases and the V segment lost 1 base, leaving 8 bases of the junction unmatched. Germline-derived CDR1 and CDR2 are LGHNA and YSLEER. The CDR3 is 16 amino acids.

The chain couples TRBV5-1 to TRBJ2-7; 7 positions match TRBD1. This CDR3 contains 15 residues. Germline V gene data show CDR1 as SGHRS and CDR2 as YFSETQ. With 0 bases clipped from V and 7 bases from J, the junction kept 10 bases outside the gene matches. CDR3 in DNA: TGCGCCAGCAGCTTGGGGACAGGTGGGACGGAGGAGCAGTACTTC. Its protein product is CASSLGTGGTEEQYF.

The chain combines TRBV5-1 with TRBJ2-1; no clear D gene. Germline V gene lookup returns CDR1 SGHRS and CDR2 YFSETQ. The CDR3 has 14 residues. Trimming removed 2 bases from V and 7 bases from J, with 13 bases in between. The CDR3 DNA reads as TGCGCCAGCAGCTTCGGACCAAAGAGTAATGAGCAGTTCTTC. It translates to CASSFGPKSNEQFF.

Only one count was recorded for this clonotype. This rearrangement joins TRBV7-8 to TRBJ1-6; D unclear. Germline values: CDR1 SGHVS, CDR2 FQNEAQ. CDR3 length equals 14 residues. The ends were cut back, 5 bases at V and 8 bases at J, with 13 bases in the middle. The chain's CDR3 is CASSPKSGHSPLHF. In nucleotides, the CDR3 is TGTGCCAGCAGCCCAAAGTCGGGTCATTCACCCCTCCACTTT.

The chain joins TRBV9 to TRBJ2-4, with a possible D match to TRBD2 (7 bases). Trimming took 4 bases from V and 4 from J, leaving 15 bases between them. Germline V gives CDR1 SGDLS, CDR2 YYNGEE. The CDR3 runs to 15 residues. CDR3 residues: CASSTAGAGKNIQYF. For the CDR3, the DNA is TGTGCCAGCAGCACCGCGGGGGCCGGGAAAAACATTCAGTACTTC.

The CDR3 bases are TGTGCCAGCAGTCTCAGGGGTGCCTACAATGAGCAGTTCTTC. Residues: CASSLRGAYNEQFF. This chain uses TRBV27 with TRBJ2-1; a weak D match, TRBD1 (6 bases). The length of the CDR3 is 14 residues. V was cut by 5 bases and J by 2 bases, with 10 bases left in between. Germline V gives CDR1 MNHEY, CDR2 SMNVEV (reference sequence).

The chain uses TRBV12-3 or TRBV12-4 and TRBJ2-3; maybe TRBD2 (6 bases). The CDR3 consists of 14 residues. Trimming took 10 bases from V and 4 from J, leaving 18 bases between them. CDR3 in amino acids: CAILGGLEADTQYF. CDR3 bases: TGTGCCATCCTTGGGGGACTCGAGGCAGATACGCAGTATTTT.

This clonotype was seen only a few times. The chain links TRBV20-1 to TRBJ2-4; no definite D call. TRBJ2-5 explains the end of the DNA better; the J call may be wrong. The CDR3 length is 13 residues. Germline V lookup: CDR1 DFQATT, CDR2 SNEGSKA (reference sequence). CDR3 bases: TGCAGTGCTAGAGTAGTCGTAAGGGAGACCCAGTACTTC. Its translation: CSARVVVRETQYF.

This chain uses TRBV12-3 or TRBV12-4 with TRBJ2-5; TRBD1 matches at 10 bases. The CDR3 is 18 residues long. V lost 7 bases to trimming and J lost 0 bases; unmatched junction nucleotides: 14. The DNA of the CDR3 is TGTGCCAGCAATACGGGACAGGGGTTCCGTGCGGACCAAGAGACCCAGTACTTC. Translation: CASNTGQGFRADQETQYF.

A few counts support this clonotype. The CDR3 DNA follows: TGTGCCAGCGGGACGGCACAGTGGGAGACCCAGTACTTC. This sequence encodes CASGTAQWETQYF. The chain joins TRBV7-8 to TRBJ2-5; D may be TRBD1 or TRBD2 (5 bases each). Germline lookup yields CDR1 SGHVS and CDR2 FQNEAQ. V was shortened by 8 bases and J by 5 bases, with 15 bases between the two germline ends. The length of the CDR3 is 13 residues.

This clonotype was counted only a few times. The chain carries TRBV7-2 and TRBJ2-6, with D unclear. Trimming left V 5 bases short and J 4 bases short, with 12 bases between. Germline CDR1 reads SGHTA; CDR2 reads FQGNSA. CDR3 size: 15 residues. This chain's CDR3 is CASSALIVGANVLTF. CDR3 nucleotide sequence: TGTGCCAGCAGCGCCTTAATAGTCGGGGCCAACGTCCTGACTTTC.

This clonotype was seen more than once but under ten times. This chain links TRBV9 with TRBJ2-1; tentative D call: TRBD2 (5 bases). The V gene's germline CDR1 is SGDLS and CDR2 YYNGEE. V was cut by 4 bases and J by 5 bases, with 19 bases left in between. The CDR3 covers 16 residues. The CDR3 region has the DNA TGTGCCAGCAGCAGGACGTGGGAGATGTGGGACAATGAGCAGTTCTTC. Translating gives CASSRTWEMWDNEQFF.

The chain carries TRBV9 and TRBJ1-2; D not resolved. This CDR3 has 13 residues. The ends were cut back, 7 bases at V and 3 bases at J, with 13 bases in the middle. Per the germline V gene, CDR1 is SGDLS and CDR2 is YYNGEE. As DNA, the CDR3 is TGTGCCAGCCGTTCCCGGGAGGACTATGGCTACACCTTC. Amino acid sequence: CASRSREDYGYTF.

There are many counts of this clonotype. This chain uses TRBV6-5 with TRBJ1-2; D possibly corresponds to TRBD1 (5 bases). V lost 0 bases to trimming and J lost 8 bases, with 10 bases between them. The CDR3 has 13 residues. Germline V CDR1 and CDR2: MNHEY, SVGAGI. The CDR3 spells CASSYSQGRGYTF. CDR3 coding DNA: TGTGCCAGCAGTTACTCCCAGGGCCGGGGCTACACCTTC.

The table lists this clonotype with a few counts. The chain joins TRBV7-2 to TRBJ2-7; 9 bases match TRBD2. The J segment lost 3 bases and the V segment lost 5 bases, leaving 8 bases of the junction unmatched. The CDR3 spans 15 residues. CDR1 and CDR2 from the germline V gene are SGHTA and FQGNSA. The CDR3 DNA follows: TGTGCCAGCAGCCCCCGGACTAGCGTGGGCTACGAGCAGTACTTC. Translating gives CASSPRTSVGYEQYF.

The chain recombines TRBV3-1 with TRBJ1-2; maybe TRBD1 (6 bases). V lost 0 bases and J 8 bases, leaving 22 bases between the germline ends. Per germline, CDR1 LGHDT and CDR2 YNNKEL (reference sequence). This CDR3 contains 17 residues. The CDR3 loop reads CASSQDPLTDSRRGYTF. CDR3 nucleotide sequence: TGTGCCAGCAGCCAAGATCCCCTAACGGACAGTCGGAGAGGCTACACCTTC.

In this sample, this clonotype turned up a few times. This chain links TRBV4-2 with TRBJ1-2; unclear D gene. Germline lookup yields CDR1 LGHNA and CDR2 YNFKEQ. The CDR3 is 14 amino acids. V lost 1 base and J lost 2, with 8 bases in between. CDR3 nucleotide sequence: TGTGCCAGCAGCCAAGTTCTGGGGAACTATGGCTACACCTTC. Translated: CASSQVLGNYGYTF.

The V and J genes are TRBV4-2 and TRBJ1-4; D is ambiguous. The CDR3 has 16 amino acids. Germline V gene lookup returns CDR1 LGHNA and CDR2 YNFKEQ. Trimming shortened V by 0 bases and J by 4 bases, and 12 bases separated the two germline ends. The CDR3 coding sequence is TGTGCCAGCAGCCAAGATACGGCGAGACTTAATGAAAAACTGTTTTTT. It encodes CASSQDTARLNEKLFF.